The source of this T cell receptor beta chain is a study of OX40 agonist ivuxolimab in advanced cancers. Study background: In this cohort, patients received ivuxolimab, an agonistic anti-OX40 (CD134) antibody. At about 81% male, the cohort had a mean age of 60 years, ranging from roughly 20 to 90. One patient with hepatocellular carcinoma and two with cutaneous melanoma, three in all, had partial responses. Points from the study as a whole: Relative to CD4+, CD8+ T cells held more expanded clones on average.

A note on this clone: Its antigen is not known.

TCRdb keeps only in-frame clones here, not all; method: immunoSEQ multiplex PCR. This table has about 89,000 clones, 70% to 90% appearing once. V was pared by 1 base and J by 0 bases, with 11 bases between. CDR3 size: 16 residues. Germline CDR1 is SGHRS and CDR2 is YFSETQ. Sequenced material: CD4+ or CD8+ T cells sorted from blood, taken in a trial of the OX40 agonist ivuxolimab. This receptor was obtained from an adult with an advanced solid tumor such as melanoma, head and neck, liver or kidney cancer. The chain joins TRBV5-1 to TRBJ2-4, with D possibly being TRBD1 (6 bases). The CDR3, as DNA: TGCGCCAGCAGCTTGAGCTCAGGGGTAGCCAAAAACATTCAGTACTTC. It encodes CASSLSSGVAKNIQYF. Supplemented by reference TRBV5-1 and TRBJ2-4, the full variable domain reads KAGVTQTPRYLIKTRGQQVTLSCSPISGHRSVSWYQQTPGQGLQFLFEYFSETQRNKGNFPGRFSGRQFSNSRSEMNVSTLELGDSALYLCASSLSSGVAKNIQYFGAGTRLSVL.